This is a list of T cell receptor beta chains from one sample in a study of cytomegalovirus exposure and HLA in healthy donors. Produced via immunoSEQ multiplex PCR; TCRdb's table is partial and in-frame only. This repertoire shows about 180,000 clones, more than 70% found once; its top ten account for around 1.4%. Sequenced material: PBMCs. These TCRs come from a girl aged 5 to 17 in good health and CMV-seropositive. Both conserved end residues are part of each CDR3. A D gene is named only where the DNA matches it firmly. Clone size is given for some rows only: seen once, a few or many times, or a class if the clone is expanded.

cdr3_aa | cdr3_nt | v_call | clone_size | j_call | d_call
CASSTSGPQETQYF | TGTGCCAGCTCAACTAGCGGGCCCCAAGAGACCCAGTACTTC | TRBV18 | - | TRBJ2-5 | TRBD2
CASSQGSGGNSNQPQHF | TGCGCCAGCAGCCAGGGGTCGGGGGGAAATAGCAATCAGCCCCAGCATTTT | TRBV4-1 | once | TRBJ1-5 | -
CASSITSGPYYEQYF | TGTGCCAGTAGTATAACTAGCGGACCTTACTACGAGCAGTACTTC | TRBV19 | - | TRBJ2-7 | TRBD2
CASSNTGGSNQPQHF | TGTGCCAGCAGCAATACAGGGGGGAGCAATCAGCCCCAGCATTTT | TRBV7-8 | - | TRBJ1-5 | TRBD1
CASSYSSPPDTQYF | TGTGCCAGCAGTTACTCCTCCCCCCCAGATACGCAGTATTTT | TRBV6-5 | once | TRBJ2-3 | -
CASRIGQGSYNEQFF | TGTGCCAGCAGGATAGGACAGGGCTCCTACAATGAGCAGTTCTTC | TRBV5-4 | - | TRBJ2-1 | TRBD1
CASSLIGRTEKLFF | TGTGCCAGCAGCTTAATTGGCCGCACCGAAAAACTGTTTTTT | TRBV11-2 | - | TRBJ1-4 | -
CASSLDREDMNTEAFF | TGTGCCAGCAGTTTAGACAGAGAAGATATGAACACTGAAGCTTTCTTT | TRBV28 | - | TRBJ1-1 | -
CASSWAGGPRNEQFF | TGTGCCAGCAGCTGGGCGGGAGGGCCAAGGAATGAGCAGTTCTTC | TRBV27 | - | TRBJ2-1 | TRBD2
CAITVSGRAGHGYTF | TGTGCCATCACCGTTTCGGGCAGAGCGGGGCATGGCTACACCTTC | TRBV10-3 | - | TRBJ1-2 | -
CASSPETVVGYTF | TGTGCCAGCAGCCCCGAGACAGTCGTCGGCTACACCTTC | TRBV7-2 | - | TRBJ1-2 | -
CASSLDGYGYTF | TGTGCCAGCAGCTTAGACGGCTATGGCTACACCTTC | TRBV7-2 | - | TRBJ1-2 | -
CATSSQTGGYEQYF | TGTGCCACCAGTAGTCAGACAGGGGGCTACGAGCAGTACTTC | TRBV19 | - | TRBJ2-7 | TRBD1
CASSYPGQGRAGGYTF | TGTGCCAGCAGCTACCCGGGACAGGGGAGGGCGGGTGGCTACACCTTC | TRBV6-5 | - | TRBJ1-2 | TRBD1
CASSQDARGPGNTIYF | TGCGCCAGCAGCCAAGATGCCAGGGGGCCTGGAAACACCATATATTTT | TRBV4-3 | - | TRBJ1-3 | TRBD1
CASSLAGGGDTQYF | TGCGCCAGCTCCCTCGCGGGAGGGGGAGATACGCAGTATTTT | TRBV10-2 | - | TRBJ2-3 | TRBD2
CASSPGLARETQYF | TGTGCCAGCAGTCCGGGACTAGCGAGGGAGACCCAGTACTTC | TRBV7-2 | - | TRBJ2-5 | TRBD2
CASSAGLESYNEQFF | TGCGCCAGCAGCGCAGGACTAGAGTCCTACAATGAGCAGTTCTTC | TRBV5-1 | once | TRBJ2-1 | TRBD2
CASSDKRDEQYF | TGTGCCAGCAGTGATAAACGCGACGAGCAGTACTTC | TRBV2 | - | TRBJ2-7 | -
CASSLARGTYEQYF | TGTGCCAGCAGCTTGGCCAGGGGGACCTACGAGCAGTACTTC | TRBV5-6 | few | TRBJ2-7 | TRBD1
CASSESRGASIQYF | TGCGCCAGCAGTGAGTCGCGGGGGGCGTCGATCCAGTACTTC | TRBV10-1 | - | TRBJ2-5 | TRBD2
CASSLLGGENTGELFF | TGTGCCAGCAGCTTACTTGGCGGGGAAAACACCGGGGAGCTGTTTTTT | TRBV5-4 | - | TRBJ2-2 | -
CASSVDRGSQYF | TGTGCCAGCAGCGTGGACAGGGGTTCGCAGTACTTC | TRBV11-2 | - | TRBJ2-7 | TRBD1
CASSQKKRRQGSSYEQYF | TGTGCCAGCAGCCAAAAAAAGAGGAGACAGGGAAGCTCCTACGAGCAGTACTTC | TRBV4-2 | - | TRBJ2-7 | TRBD1
CASSLQREPYTGELFF | TGCGCCAGCAGCTTGCAGCGGGAGCCGTACACCGGGGAGCTGTTTTTT | TRBV5-1 | - | TRBJ2-2 | TRBD2
CASSLDPGQGFEQYF | TGTGCCAGCAGTCTGGATCCGGGACAGGGATTCGAGCAGTACTTC | TRBV28 | - | TRBJ2-7 | TRBD1
CASSGRRGTSSTDTQYF | TGTGCCAGCAGTGGACGGAGAGGGACTAGCAGCACAGATACGCAGTATTTT | TRBV6-1 | few | TRBJ2-3 | TRBD2
CASSPQGWGSNQPQHF | TGTGCCAGCTCACCACAGGGGTGGGGTAGCAATCAGCCCCAGCATTTT | TRBV18 | - | TRBJ1-5 | -
CASSFRQGSSGYTF | TGTGCCAGCAGCTTCCGACAGGGGTCATCTGGCTACACCTTC | TRBV14 | - | TRBJ1-2 | TRBD1
CASRQGPSGLNTEAFF | TGCGCCAGCAGACAAGGTCCCTCGGGTCTCAACACTGAAGCTTTCTTT | TRBV5-1 | - | TRBJ1-1 | -
CASSLASGRIETQYF | TGTGCCAGCAGCTTAGCTAGCGGGAGAATAGAGACCCAGTACTTC | TRBV7-9 | - | TRBJ2-5 | TRBD2
CASSLVLAGGETQYF | TGTGCCAGCAGCTTGGTGCTAGCGGGTGGCGAGACCCAGTACTTC | TRBV5-8 | - | TRBJ2-5 | TRBD2
CASSPTGGGSYEQYF | TGTGCCAGCTCACCTACAGGGGGGGGATCCTACGAGCAGTACTTC | TRBV18 | - | TRBJ2-7 | -
CASSLGSSGSYNEQFF | TGTGCCAGCAGCTTAGGTTCTAGCGGGAGTTACAATGAGCAGTTCTTC | TRBV11-3 | many | TRBJ2-1 | TRBD2
CAWAGVRTEAFF | TGTGCCTGGGCGGGGGTGCGCACTGAAGCTTTCTTT | TRBV30 | - | TRBJ1-1 | -
CASSLVGLAGPFF | TGTGCCAGCAGCTTAGTGGGACTAGCGGGACCGTTCTTC | TRBV11-2 | - | TRBJ2-1 | TRBD2
CASSPGAGEFF | TGTGCCAGCTCACCAGGGGCAGGGGAGTTCTTC | TRBV18 | - | TRBJ2-1 | -
CASTFVDGGNQPQHF | TGTGCCAGCACGTTCGTGGACGGGGGGAATCAGCCCCAGCATTTT | TRBV6-1 | - | TRBJ1-5 | -
CGSDRDGYTF | TGCGGATCGGACAGGGACGGCTACACCTTC | TRBV20-1 | - | TRBJ1-2 | TRBD1
CASSPSGMTYNEQFF | TGTGCCAGCAGCCCTAGCGGCATGACCTACAATGAGCAGTTCTTC | TRBV7-3 | - | TRBJ2-1 | TRBD2
CAINPLAGVDEQYF | TGCGCCATCAACCCCTTAGCGGGAGTGGACGAGCAGTACTTC | TRBV10-1 | - | TRBJ2-7 | TRBD2
CASSLGTANQPQHF | TGCGCCAGCAGCTTGGGGACAGCTAATCAGCCCCAGCATTTT | TRBV5-1 | - | TRBJ1-5 | -
CASSDQSGSDTQYF | TGTGCCAGCAGTGACCAGTCGGGATCAGATACGCAGTATTTT | TRBV6-1 | - | TRBJ2-3 | -
CAWLGPGLSTDTQYF | TGTGCCTGGCTGGGGCCAGGGTTGAGCACAGATACGCAGTATTTT | TRBV30 | - | TRBJ2-3 | -
CASSEAPGVRANYGYTF | TGTGCCAGCAGTGAAGCCCCAGGGGTCCGAGCTAACTATGGCTACACCTTC | TRBV6-1 | - | TRBJ1-2 | -
CASSQDRASTNEKLFF | TGCGCCAGCAGCCAAGATCGCGCCTCAACTAATGAAAAACTGTTTTTT | TRBV4-1 | few | TRBJ1-4 | -
CASSSRTGTSGRTYEQYF | TGTGCCAGCAGCTCCCGTACCGGGACTAGCGGGAGGACCTACGAGCAGTACTTC | TRBV7-9 | - | TRBJ2-7 | TRBD2
CASSYTTTESSGNTIYF | TGTGCCAGCAGTTACACCACGACAGAATCATCTGGAAACACCATATATTTT | TRBV7-8 | - | TRBJ1-3 | -
CASSLLNQPQHF | TGTGCCAGCAGCTTGCTAAATCAGCCCCAGCATTTT | TRBV5-6 | - | TRBJ1-5 | -
CASSATGIPYEQYF | TGTGCCAGCAGTGCGACAGGTATTCCCTACGAGCAGTACTTC | TRBV25-1 | once | TRBJ2-7 | -
CASSSSGAAYEQYF | TGTGCCAGCAGCTCTTCAGGGGCAGCCTACGAGCAGTACTTC | TRBV5-4 | - | TRBJ2-7 | -
CASGMSNTEAFF | TGTGCTAGTGGTATGAGTAACACTGAAGCTTTCTTT | TRBV12-5 | - | TRBJ1-1 | -
CASSYGGASTDTQYF | TGTGCCAGCAGTTACGGCGGGGCTAGCACAGATACGCAGTATTTT | TRBV6-5 | - | TRBJ2-3 | -
CASSVTSGSFDEQFF | TGTGCCAGTAGTGTTACTAGCGGGAGTTTCGATGAGCAGTTCTTC | TRBV19 | - | TRBJ2-1 | TRBD2
CASGHRDRSTDTQYF | TGTGCTAGTGGTCACCGGGACAGGAGCACAGATACGCAGTATTTT | TRBV12-5 | - | TRBJ2-3 | TRBD1